The 5 T cell receptor beta chains listed next were all sequenced from one sample in a study of T cell clonality in common variable immunodeficiency. The data were produced by immunoSEQ multiplex PCR, yet TCRdb's version contains in-frame clones alone and is incomplete. This sample comprises more than 20,000 clones, none seen once only. These TCRs' antigens remain unknown. General study points: Common variable immunodeficiency TCR beta sequences reportedly had fewer deletions and N-nucleotide insertions.

Sequenced material: peripheral blood mononuclear cells. These receptors were obtained from a human donor with common variable immunodeficiency.

A word on this clone: The CDR3 goes on 3 residues after the read ends, and that part is filled in from the germline J gene. This sequence joins TRBV18 and TRBJ2-1; possible D gene TRBD2, 5 bases. Trimming removed 0 bases from V and 7 bases from J, with 13 bases in between. CDR1 and CDR2 (germline): KGHSH, LQKENI. The CDR3 sequence is 15 residues long. The CDR3 sequence: CASSPPAAMHNEQFF. Partial CDR3 DNA: TGTGCCAGCTCACCACCAGCGGCGATGCATAATGAG.

The table lists this clone with a few counts. The observed sequence ends 3 residues before the CDR3 terminus, with the missing tail filled in from the germline J gene. The genes are TRBV5-1 and TRBJ1-1; TRBD1 aligns across 7 bases. CDR1 and CDR2 (germline): SGHRS, YFSETQ. V was clipped by 6 bases and J by 1 base; unmatched bases: 6. The CDR3 totals 14 residues. The sequenced CDR3 bases are TGCGCCAGCAAGGCGGACAGGCCGAACACTGAA. This gives the protein CASKADRPNTE. The full-length CDR3 reads as CASKADRPNTEAFF.

With regard to this clone: The read halts 3 residues ahead of the CDR3 end, with the missing end drawn from the germline J gene. V gene TRBV30 combines with J gene TRBJ2-1; 7 nucleotides line up with TRBD1. Trimming cost V 2 bases and J 8 bases; bases outside gene matches: 3. Germline V lookup: CDR1 GTSNPN, CDR2 SVGIG (reference sequence). The CDR3 sequence is 12 residues long. The DNA read from the CDR3 is TGTGCCTGGAGTAAGGGACAGTATGAG. This sequence encodes CAWSKGQYE. The CDR3 reads in full as CAWSKGQYEQFF.

By its share, this clone is medium-sized. Sequencing ends 3 residues short of the CDR3 end; the germline J gene provides the rest. The chain couples TRBV28 to TRBJ2-5, with 9 bases aligning to TRBD2. Germline lookup yields CDR1 MDHEN and CDR2 SYDVKM. CDR3 length equals 14 residues. The ends lost 3 bases at V and 3 bases at J; junction bases unmatched: 2. The part of the CDR3 DNA that was read is TGTGCCAGCAGTTTGTCTAGCGGGGAAGAGACC. Encoded protein: CASSLSSGEET. The CDR3 in full is CASSLSSGEETQYF.

In this sample, this clone turned up a few times. The read terminates 3 residues before the CDR3 end, so the remaining end is supplied by the germline J gene. The chain couples TRBV7-9 to TRBJ1-2, with a possible D match to TRBD1 (6 bases). CDR1 and CDR2 (germline): SEHNR, FQNEAQ (reference sequence). The CDR3 is 13 residues long. The covered CDR3 bases are TGTGCCAGCAGCCTCCTTGGGGGCGGCGGC. Protein sequence: CASSLLGGGG. The complete CDR3 sequence is CASSLLGGGGYTF.